The clone carrying this T cell receptor (beta chain) was detected only a few times. These data come from a study of blood T cell repertoires in COVID-19. Study at large: Acute and convalescent COVID-19 specimens originated in the United States, Italy and Spain. T cells, B-cell-depleted T cells, or PBMCs provided the cDNA or gDNA that served as material.

Under the authors' procedure: Scientists estimated how many nucleated cells there were by amplifying reference gene primers. Some clones are missing from TCRdb's copy, which holds only in-frame ones; the method was immunoSEQ multiplex PCR. That table is the source of V, J and clone size, and D and trimming were worked out from the DNA. Seen here are 110,000 to 150,000 clones, under 85% observed once, and the top ten hold 8.8%. The clonotype comes from a woman aged 80 or over in a cohort sampled during active or convalescent COVID-19. The sequenced material came from peripheral blood.

The DNA of the CDR3 is TGTGCCAGCAGTACCCTACAGGGGGGCGGTTACGAGCAGTACTTC. Translated, it gives CASSTLQGGGYEQYF. V is TRBV6-6 and J is TRBJ2-7; TRBD1 aligns across 8 bases. The CDR3 is made up of 15 amino acids. Germline V gene data show CDR1 as MNHNY and CDR2 as SVGAGI (reference sequence). V was clipped by 5 bases and J by 4 bases; unmatched bases: 10.